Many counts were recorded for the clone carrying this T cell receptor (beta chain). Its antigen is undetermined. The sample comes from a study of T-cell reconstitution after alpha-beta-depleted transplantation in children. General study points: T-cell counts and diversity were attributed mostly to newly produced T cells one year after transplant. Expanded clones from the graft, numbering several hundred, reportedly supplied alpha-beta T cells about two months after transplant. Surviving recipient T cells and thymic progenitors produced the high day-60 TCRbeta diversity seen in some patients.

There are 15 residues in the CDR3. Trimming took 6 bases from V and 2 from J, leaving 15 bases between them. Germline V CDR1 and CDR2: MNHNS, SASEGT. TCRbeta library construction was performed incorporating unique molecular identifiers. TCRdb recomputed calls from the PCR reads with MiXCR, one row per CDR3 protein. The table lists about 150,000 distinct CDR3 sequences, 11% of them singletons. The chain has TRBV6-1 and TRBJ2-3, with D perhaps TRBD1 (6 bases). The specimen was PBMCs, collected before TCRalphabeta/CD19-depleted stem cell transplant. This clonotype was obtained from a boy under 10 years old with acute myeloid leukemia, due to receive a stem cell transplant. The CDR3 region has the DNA TGTGCCAGCAGCTTCAACGACAGGTTCACAGATACGCAGTATTTT. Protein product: CASSFNDRFTDTQYF.